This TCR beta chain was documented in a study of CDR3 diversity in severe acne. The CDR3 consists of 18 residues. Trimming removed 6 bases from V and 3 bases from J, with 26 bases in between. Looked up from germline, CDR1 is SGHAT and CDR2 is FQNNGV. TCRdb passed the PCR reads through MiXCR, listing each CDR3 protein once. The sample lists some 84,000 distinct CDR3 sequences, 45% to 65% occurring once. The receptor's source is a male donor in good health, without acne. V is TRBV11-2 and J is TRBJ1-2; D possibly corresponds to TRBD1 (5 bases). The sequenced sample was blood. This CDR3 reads CASSSRRQNKKLDYGYTF. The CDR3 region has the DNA TGTGCCAGCAGTTCCCGACGACAGAACAAGAAATTGGACTATGGCTACACCTTC.